This TCR beta chain is drawn from a study of cytomegalovirus exposure and HLA in healthy donors. For the study at large: A subsequent analysis stated that the 120 or so validation repertoires were run on the same platform as the roughly 670 first-cohort repertoires.

The approximately 120-subject validation cohort, separate from the 666-subject first cohort, included the donors. Points from the study as a whole: Most TCR sequences showed up rarely, but some public TCRs showed up in many donors. Researchers counted 164 TCR beta chains as cytomegalovirus-associated.

Sequencing was performed with immunoSEQ multiplex PCR; in TCRdb, only in-frame clones are kept and a portion is missing. The table includes roughly 120,000 clones, about 93% detected once. Worth noting for this clone: Its matching antigen is unknown.

Sequencing was done on a sample of PBMCs. The clonotype comes from a woman between 18 and 30 years old in good health and CMV-seronegative.

CDR3 DNA: TGTGCCAGCAGCCGCACTCAGGGGCGGGGGAGCTCCTACGAGCAGTACTTC. It codes for CASSRTQGRGSSYEQYF. The chain uses TRBV4-2 and TRBJ2-7; D may be TRBD2 (7 bases). CDR1 LGHNA and CDR2 YNFKEQ come from the germline V gene. The CDR3 sequence is 17 residues long. V lost 4 bases and J lost 0, with 19 bases in between.